Following are 2 T cell receptor beta chains from one sample sequenced in a study of blood T cell repertoires in COVID-19. Libraries were prepared by immunoSEQ multiplex PCR; TCRdb keeps only in-frame clonotypes and omits some of them. The repertoire holds 200,000 to 250,000 clones, with 75% to 90% as singletons. Source material: PBMCs or T cells enriched from blood (not recorded which). These receptors were obtained from a young woman in a cohort exposed to, infected with or recovered from COVID-19 (not recorded which).

The rearrangement links TRBV2 to TRBJ2-5, with TRBD1 matching over 10 bases. The V gene end was trimmed by 8 bases and the J gene end by 5 bases; junction bases not matched to a gene: 2. This CDR3 contains 12 residues. Germline V gene lookup returns CDR1 SNHLY and CDR2 FYNNEI. The CDR3, as DNA: TGTGCCAGCGGGACAGGGGCCGAGACCCAGTACTTC. It is translated as CASGTGAETQYF.

The chain couples TRBV13 to TRBJ2-3, with 12 bases that match TRBD2. V was pared by 5 bases and J by 4 bases, with 7 bases of the junction left unmatched. The length of the CDR3 is 16 residues. Germline lookup yields CDR1 PRHDT and CDR2 FYEKMQ (reference sequence). CDR3 sequence: CASSLRTSGVSDTQYF. The CDR3 DNA reads as TGTGCCAGCAGCCTACGGACTAGCGGGGTGTCAGATACGCAGTATTTT.